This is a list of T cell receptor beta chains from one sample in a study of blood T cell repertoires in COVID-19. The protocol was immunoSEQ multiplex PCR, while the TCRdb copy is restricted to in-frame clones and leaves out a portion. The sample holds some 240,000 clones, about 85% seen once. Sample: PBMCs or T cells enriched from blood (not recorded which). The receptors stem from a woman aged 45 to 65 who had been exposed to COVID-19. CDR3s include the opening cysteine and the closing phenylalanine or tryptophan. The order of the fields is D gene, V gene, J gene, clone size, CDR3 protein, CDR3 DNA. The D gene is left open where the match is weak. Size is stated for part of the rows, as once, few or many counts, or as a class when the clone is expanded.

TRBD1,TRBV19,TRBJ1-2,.,CASSMALQGRLGHGYTF,TGTGCCAGTAGTATGGCCCTACAGGGGCGATTGGGTCATGGCTACACCTTC
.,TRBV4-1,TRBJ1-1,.,CASSQDRARGHTEAFF,TGCGCCAGCAGCCAAGATAGAGCAAGGGGCCACACTGAAGCTTTCTTT
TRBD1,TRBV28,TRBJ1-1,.,CASMGTANTEAFF,TGTGCCAGTATGGGGACAGCCAACACTGAAGCTTTCTTT
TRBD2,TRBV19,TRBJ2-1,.,CASSIKRGAHYNEQFF,TGTGCCAGTAGTATAAAGCGGGGAGCTCATTACAATGAGCAGTTCTTC
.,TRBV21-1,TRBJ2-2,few,CASSQGNGNTGELFF,TGTGCCAGCAGCCAGGGGAATGGGAACACCGGGGAGCTGTTTTTT
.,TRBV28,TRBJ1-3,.,CASSSSVRGNTIYF,TGTGCCAGCTCATCCTCGGTGAGGGGAAACACCATATATTTT
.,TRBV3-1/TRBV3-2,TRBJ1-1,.,CASSRLSGGTEAFF,TGTGCCAGCAGCCGCCTTTCGGGGGGGACTGAAGCTTTCTTT
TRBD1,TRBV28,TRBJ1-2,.,CASSLTGTGDCTF,TGTGCCAGCAGTTTGACCGGGACAGGGGACTGCACCTTC
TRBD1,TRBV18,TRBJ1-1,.,CASSQQGLAFF,TGTGCCAGCTCACAACAGGGGCTGGCTTTCTTT
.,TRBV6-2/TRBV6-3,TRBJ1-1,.,CASSSGNEAFF,TGTGCCAGCAGTTCGGGGAATGAAGCTTTCTTT
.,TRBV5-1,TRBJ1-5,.,CASSLGQSNQPQHF,TGCGCCAGCAGCTTGGGACAGAGCAATCAGCCCCAGCATTTT
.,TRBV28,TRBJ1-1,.,CASDSGRHTEAFF,TGTGCCAGCGATTCTGGGCGACACACTGAAGCTTTCTTT
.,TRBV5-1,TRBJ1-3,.,CASSLGATGNTIYF,TGCGCCAGCAGCTTGGGGGCTACTGGAAACACCATATATTTT
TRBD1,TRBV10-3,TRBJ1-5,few,CAISLQGPNQPQHF,TGTGCCATCAGTTTACAGGGGCCTAATCAGCCCCAGCATTTT
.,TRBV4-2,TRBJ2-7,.,CASRSGANYEQYF,TGTGCCAGCAGAAGTGGGGCGAACTACGAGCAGTACTTC
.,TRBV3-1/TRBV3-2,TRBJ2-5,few,CASSQVGGNQETQYF,TGTGCCAGCAGCCAAGTCGGAGGGAACCAAGAGACCCAGTACTTC
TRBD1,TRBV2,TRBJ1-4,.,CASSEDRGRGEKLFF,TGTGCCAGCAGTGAGGACAGGGGGCGCGGTGAAAAACTGTTTTTT
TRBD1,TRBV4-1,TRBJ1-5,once,CASSQTGTGGVYSNQPQHF,TGCGCCAGCAGCCAAACCGGGACAGGGGGGGTATATAGCAATCAGCCCCAGCATTTT
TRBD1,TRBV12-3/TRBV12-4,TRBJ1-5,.,CASRDRGHQPQHF,TGTGCCAGCAGGGACAGGGGGCATCAGCCCCAGCATTTT
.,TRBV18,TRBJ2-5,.,CASSPRSVGQETQYF,TGTGCCAGCTCACCAAGGTCGGTGGGGCAGGAGACCCAGTACTTC
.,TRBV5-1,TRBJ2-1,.,CASRLEVAAYNEQFF,TGCGCCAGCAGGCTCGAGGTAGCAGCCTACAATGAGCAGTTCTTC
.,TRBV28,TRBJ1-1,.,CASSLHGGANTEAFF,TGTGCCAGCAGTCTTCATGGGGGGGCGAACACTGAAGCTTTCTTT
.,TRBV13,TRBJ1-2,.,CASSFGGFDGYTF,TGTGCCAGCAGCTTCGGAGGGTTCGATGGCTACACCTTC
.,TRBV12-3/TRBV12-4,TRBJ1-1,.,CATNGLMNTEAFF,TGTGCCACTAACGGACTCATGAACACTGAAGCTTTCTTT
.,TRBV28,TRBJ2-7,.,CASTQGIGQYF,TGTGCCAGCACCCAGGGGATAGGGCAGTACTTC
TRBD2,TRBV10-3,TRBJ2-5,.,CAISVLAGETQYF,TGTGCCATCAGTGTACTAGCGGGGGAGACCCAGTACTTC
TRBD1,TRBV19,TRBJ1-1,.,CASTGQGALAFF,TGTGCCAGTACCGGACAGGGGGCGCTAGCTTTCTTT
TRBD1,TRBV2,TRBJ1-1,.,CASRGQGDTEAFF,TGTGCCAGCAGGGGACAGGGGGACACTGAAGCTTTCTTT
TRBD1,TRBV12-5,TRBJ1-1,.,CASGLTGTENTEAFF,TGTGCTAGTGGTCTTACCGGGACAGAGAACACTGAAGCTTTCTTT
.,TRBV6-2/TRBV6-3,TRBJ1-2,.,CASSLQGWDGYTF,TGTGCCAGCAGTCTACAGGGATGGGATGGCTACACCTTC
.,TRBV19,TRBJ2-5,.,CASSRKGGQETQYF,TGTGCCAGTAGTAGAAAGGGGGGGCAGGAGACCCAGTACTTC
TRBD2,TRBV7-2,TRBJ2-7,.,CASSLSGGVYEQYF,TGTGCCAGCAGCCTCAGCGGGGGGGTCTACGAGCAGTACTTC
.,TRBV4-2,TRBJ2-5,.,CASSQVAQVDETQYF,TGTGCCAGCAGCCAAGTAGCACAGGTCGACGAGACCCAGTACTTC
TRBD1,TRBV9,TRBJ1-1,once,CASSPRDRAGTEAFF,TGTGCCAGCAGCCCCCGGGACAGGGCGGGGACTGAAGCTTTCTTT
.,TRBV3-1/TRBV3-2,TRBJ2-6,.,CASSQGGRGAGANVLTF,TGTGCCAGCAGCCAAGGTGGCAGGGGGGCCGGGGCCAACGTCCTGACTTTC
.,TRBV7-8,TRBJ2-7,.,CASSLERGRGSYEQYF,TGTGCCAGCAGCTTAGAGAGGGGACGGGGGTCCTACGAGCAGTACTTC
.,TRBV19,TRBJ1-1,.,CASSGGTEAFF,TGTGCCAGTAGTGGGGGGACGGAAGCTTTCTTT
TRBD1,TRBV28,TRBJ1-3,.,CARKDRAGNTIYF,TGTGCCAGGAAAGACAGGGCTGGAAACACCATATATTTT
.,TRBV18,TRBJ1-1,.,CASATKGVTEAFF,TGTGCCAGCGCAACCAAGGGGGTAACTGAAGCTTTCTTT
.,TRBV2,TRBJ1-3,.,CASRDRTRNTIYF,TGTGCCAGCAGGGACAGAACTAGAAACACCATATATTTT